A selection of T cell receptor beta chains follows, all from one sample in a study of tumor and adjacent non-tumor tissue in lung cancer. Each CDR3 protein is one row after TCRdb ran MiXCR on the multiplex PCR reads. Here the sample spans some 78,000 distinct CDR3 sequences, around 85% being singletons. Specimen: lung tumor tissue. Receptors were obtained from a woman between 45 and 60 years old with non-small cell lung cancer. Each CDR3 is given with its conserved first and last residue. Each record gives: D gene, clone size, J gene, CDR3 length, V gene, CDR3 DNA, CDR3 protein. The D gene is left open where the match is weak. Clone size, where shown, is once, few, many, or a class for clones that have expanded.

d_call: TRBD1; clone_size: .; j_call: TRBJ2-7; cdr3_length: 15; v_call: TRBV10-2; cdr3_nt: TGCGCCAGCGGGAAGACAGGGCTTAAGACCTACGAGCAGTACTTC; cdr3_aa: CASGKTGLKTYEQYF
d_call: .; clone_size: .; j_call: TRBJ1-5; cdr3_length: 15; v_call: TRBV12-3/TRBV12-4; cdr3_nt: TGTGCCAGCAGTTTAGTATGGGCGTCGGGAGAGCCCCAGCATTTT; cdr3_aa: CASSLVWASGEPQHF
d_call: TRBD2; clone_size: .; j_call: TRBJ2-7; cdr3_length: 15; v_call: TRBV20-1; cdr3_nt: TGCAATGCTAGACTAGCGGGGTATAGCTCCTACGAGCAATACTTC; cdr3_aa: CNARLAGYSSYEQYF
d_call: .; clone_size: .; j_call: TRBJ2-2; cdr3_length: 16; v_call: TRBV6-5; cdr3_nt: TGTGCCAGCAGCCCCAACCCAAGGGCGAACACCGGGAAGCTGTTTTTT; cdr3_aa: CASSPNPRANTGKLFF
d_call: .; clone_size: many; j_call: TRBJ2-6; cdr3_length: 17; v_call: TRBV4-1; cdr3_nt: TGCGCCAGCAGCCCCGGCTTGGGGGAACTTGGGGCCAACGTCCTGACTTTC; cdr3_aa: CASSPGLGELGANVLTF
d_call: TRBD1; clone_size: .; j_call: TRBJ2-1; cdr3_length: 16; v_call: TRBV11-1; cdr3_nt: TGTCCCAGCTGCTTAGTGGGACAGGGAGGGTACAATGAACAGTTCTTC; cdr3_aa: CPSCLVGQGGYNEQFF
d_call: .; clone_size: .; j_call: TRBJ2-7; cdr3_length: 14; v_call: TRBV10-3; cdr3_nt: TGTGCCATCAGTGATCCGGGCGGGATCTACTGGCAGTACTTC; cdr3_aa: CAISDPGGIYWQYF
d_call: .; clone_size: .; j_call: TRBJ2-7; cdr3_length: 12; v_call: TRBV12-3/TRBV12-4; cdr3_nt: TGTGCCAGCACTCGACAGCTTGGGGAGCAGCACTTC; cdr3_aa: CASTRQLGEQHF
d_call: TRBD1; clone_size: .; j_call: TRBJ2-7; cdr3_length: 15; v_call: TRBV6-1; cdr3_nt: TGTGCCAGCAGTGAAGTAGGACAGGGAGTATGCGAGCAGTACTTC; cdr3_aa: CASSEVGQGVCEQYF
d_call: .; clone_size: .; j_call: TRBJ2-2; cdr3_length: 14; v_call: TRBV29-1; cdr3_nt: TGCAGCGTGGGGAATAGCGGTAACACCGAGGAGTTGTTTTTT; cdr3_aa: CSVGNSGNTEELFF
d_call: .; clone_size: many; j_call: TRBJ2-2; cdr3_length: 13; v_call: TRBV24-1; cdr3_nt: TGTGCCACCATAGCAGGGAACACCGGGGAGCTGTTTTTT; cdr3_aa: CATIAGNTGELFF
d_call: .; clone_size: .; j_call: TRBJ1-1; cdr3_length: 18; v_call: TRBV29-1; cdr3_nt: TGCAGCGTTGAACGGAGAGGAGGCCTAAGAACCATGAACACTGAAGCTTTCTTT; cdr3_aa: CSVERRGGLRTMNTEAFF
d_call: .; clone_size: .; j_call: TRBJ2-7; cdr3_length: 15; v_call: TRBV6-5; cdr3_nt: TGTGCCAGCAGTCAAGAGTTCAGGGTATGGTATGAGCAGTACTTC; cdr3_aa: CASSQEFRVWYEQYF
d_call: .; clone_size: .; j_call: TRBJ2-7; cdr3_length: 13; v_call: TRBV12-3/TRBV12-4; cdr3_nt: TGTGCCAGCGGTTTCATGGGTTCCTACGAGCAATACTTC; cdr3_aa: CASGFMGSYEQYF
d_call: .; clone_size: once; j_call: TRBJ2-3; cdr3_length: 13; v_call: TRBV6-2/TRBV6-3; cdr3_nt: TGTACCAGCAGTTACTCGGAGGGTTCGGTGCAGTATTTT; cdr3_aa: CTSSYSEGSVQYF
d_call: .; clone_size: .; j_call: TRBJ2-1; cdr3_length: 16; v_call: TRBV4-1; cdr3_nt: TGCGCCAGCAGCCAAGATCCCAGGGAATCCTACATTGAGCAATTCTTC; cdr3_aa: CASSQDPRESYIEQFF
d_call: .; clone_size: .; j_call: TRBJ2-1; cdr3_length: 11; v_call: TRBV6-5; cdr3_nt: TGTGCCAGCAGTCTAGTGGAAGAGCAGTTCTTC; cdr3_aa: CASSLVEEQFF
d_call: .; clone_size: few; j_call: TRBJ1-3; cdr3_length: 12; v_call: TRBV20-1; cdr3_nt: TGCAGTGTGCCGGGGACAGGAAACACCATATATTTT; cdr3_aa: CSVPGTGNTIYF
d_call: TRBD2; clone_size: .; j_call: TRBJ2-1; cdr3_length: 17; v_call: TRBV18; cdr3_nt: TGTGCCAGCTCACCCCTGCCGGGACTAGCGGGAGACAATGAGCAGTTCTTC; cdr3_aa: CASSPLPGLAGDNEQFF
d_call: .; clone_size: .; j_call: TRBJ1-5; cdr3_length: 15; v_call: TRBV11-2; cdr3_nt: TGTGCCAGCAGCTTAGCGGGCCGACACAATCGGCCCCAGCATTTT; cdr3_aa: CASSLAGRHNRPQHF
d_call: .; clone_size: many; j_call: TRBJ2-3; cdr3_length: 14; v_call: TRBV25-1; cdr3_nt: TGTGCCAGCAGTGTGGGACATAGCACAGATACGCAGTATTTT; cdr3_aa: CASSVGHSTDTQYF
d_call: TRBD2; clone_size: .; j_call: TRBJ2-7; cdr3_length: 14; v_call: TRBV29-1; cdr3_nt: TGCATCGTAGAACTCGGACTAGCGGGAGCCGAGCACTACTTC; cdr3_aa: CIVELGLAGAEHYF
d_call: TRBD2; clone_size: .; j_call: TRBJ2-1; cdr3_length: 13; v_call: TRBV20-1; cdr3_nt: TGCAGCGCAACTAGCGGGAGTCACAATAAGCAGTTTTTC; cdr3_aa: CSATSGSHNKQFF
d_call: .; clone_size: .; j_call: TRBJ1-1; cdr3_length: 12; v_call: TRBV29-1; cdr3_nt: TGCAGCATAAAACATGTCGGGGCTGAAACTTTCTTT; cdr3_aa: CSIKHVGAETFF
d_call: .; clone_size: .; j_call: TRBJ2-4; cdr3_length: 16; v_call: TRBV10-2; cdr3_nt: TGCGCCAGCAGTGAGACGGCCGTGCTAGCCAGAAACATTCAGTATTTC; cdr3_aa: CASSETAVLARNIQYF
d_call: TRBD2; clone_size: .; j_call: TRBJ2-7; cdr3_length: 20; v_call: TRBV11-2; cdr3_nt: TGTGCCAGCAGTGAGAGTTATGGGGCCCAGACTAGCGGGAGTCTTGGGGAGCAGTACTTC; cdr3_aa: CASSESYGAQTSGSLGEQYF
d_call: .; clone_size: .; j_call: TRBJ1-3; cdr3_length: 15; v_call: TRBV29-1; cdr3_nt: TGCAGTGTTGACTTGGACAGCGGCTCTGGAAACACCATATATTTT; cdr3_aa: CSVDLDSGSGNTIYF